This T cell receptor (beta chain) originates from a study of blood T cells in healthy people across ages. Study conclusions and caveats: Both higher diversity and more naive CD4+ cells marked long-lived donors when set against aged donors.

The CDR3 has 13 residues. V shed 3 bases and J shed 7 bases, with 13 bases lying between them. From germline, CDR1 is SGHTA and CDR2 FQGNSA. Then a second PCR, running about 6 to 11 cycles, was carried out with a sample-barcoded 5' primer and a J-beta primer mix. Unique molecular identifiers of 12 random nucleotides labeled each cDNA. TCRdb passed the 5' RACE reads through MiXCR, listing each CDR3 protein once. The sample includes 650,000 to 1,000,000 distinct CDR3 sequences, 36% of them seen just once. On this clonotype: Its cognate antigen is unknown.

Isolating PBMCs gave at least 6 million of these cells per sample. Sequenced sample: blood. The rearrangement uses TRBV7-2 and TRBJ2-7; D gene uncertain. The receptor's source is a man younger than 30 in good health. The CDR3 nucleotides read TGTGCCAGCAGCTTCCCAGGTGACAATGAGCAGTACTTC. This sequence encodes CASSFPGDNEQYF.